This T cell receptor beta chain stems from a study of T cell responses to AZD1222 COVID-19 vaccine. The CDR3 loop spans 13 amino acids. Germline assignment: CDR1 LGHDT and CDR2 YNNKEL (reference sequence). With 4 bases removed from V and 4 bases from J, the gap between germline ends came to 9 bases. The study, taken as a whole, reports: Along spike, vaccine-associated CD4 TCRs were found throughout, with dominance at 160-218 and 743-854. Of spike-specific TCRs, nearly half reportedly target regions left unmutated in variants. The study identified only five or six AZD1222 recipients as seropositive at baseline. White British donors predominated, females outnumbered males, and clonal diversity was possibly underestimated.

Assay: immunoSEQ multiplex PCR; the TCRdb copy retains only in-frame clones and omits some. Among over 100,000 clones listed, around 87% were seen once. On this clone: Antigen: not known.

The sequences come from peripheral blood, collected 28 days after the second AZD1222 dose. This receptor was taken from an adult who received the AZD1222 COVID-19 vaccine. The V call is TRBV3-1 (or the pseudogene TRBV3-2), the J call TRBJ2-3, with unresolved D. CDR3 nucleotides: TGTGCCAGCAGCCTTAAAGGCGCAGATACGCAGTATTTT. It yields the protein CASSLKGADTQYF.